This T cell receptor beta chain stems from a study of PD-1 blockade in classical Hodgkin lymphoma. In the study overall: It was nivolumab at 3 mg/kg, given intravenously every 2 weeks, that patients received. Study-wide findings and caveats: Why the repertoires differ is still unclear, perhaps disease activity or prior therapy. Healthy donors were reported to have higher baseline TCR diversity than newly diagnosed patients.

Following autologous stem cell transplantation, relapse occurred in every patient, and exposure to brentuximab vedotin varied. CD8+ T cells were isolated from thawed PBMCs by magnetic negative selection. Patients reached a best response of complete response, partial response or progressive disease. Data came from immunoSEQ multiplex PCR; TCRdb stores just in-frame clones and leaves some out. The data hold some 870 clones, with around 63% observed a single time. This clone has a handful of counts. Its target is not known. Trimming shortened V by 5 bases and J by 5 bases, and 19 bases separated the two germline ends. The CDR3 contains 16 residues. Germline lookup yields CDR1 MNHEY and CDR2 SMNVEV (reference sequence).

The starting material was CD8+ T cells from blood, obtained at baseline. The receptor was derived from a human donor with classical Hodgkin lymphoma. The V gene is TRBV27, the J gene TRBJ2-1; D gene ambiguous. CDR3: CASSPSIGSWHNEQFF. CDR3 bases: TGTGCCAGCAGTCCCTCAATAGGATCCTGGCACAATGAGCAGTTCTTC.